The rows below give T cell receptor beta chains drawn from one sample of a study of T cells after yellow fever vaccination. TCRdb independently ran MiXCR on the 5' RACE reads; one entry per CDR3 protein. The data show some 390,000 distinct CDR3 sequences, around 6.4% seen once. The sequencing here drew on PBMCs, taken 5 days after the yellow fever booster vaccination. The receptors come from a man under 40 who received the YFV17D yellow fever vaccine. Each CDR3 is given without its conserved first and last residue. Clone size is shown for a subset of rows, as once, few, many or a class of expanded clone.

abundance | v_gene | CDR3aa
few | TRBV18 | ASSPSQPDTQY
many | TRBV4-3 | ASSQDSYDRGSYNEQF
many | TRBV6-1 | ASRSGGLNTEAF
. | TRBV9 | ASSVFRNNEKLF
many | TRBV5-1 | ASSLPAGGTYNEQF
many | TRBV5-1 | ASSLQDRAEAF
few | TRBV11-1 | ASSLSGWYYSGANVLT
few | TRBV9 | ASSVGSNLDTQY
few | TRBV19 | ASSTGAVARVNTEAF
few | TRBV23-1 | ASSQSGDNTYEQY
. | TRBV2 | ASSGYRGDNQPQH
few | TRBV5-1 | ASTYRPDTQY
. | TRBV15 | ATSRDLNEKLF
. | TRBV7-2 | ASSLKSALH
many | TRBV4-2 | ASSLDRESYEQY
. | TRBV10-3 | AISEGSNTDTQY
. | TRBV20-1 | SASPSPASYEQY